This T cell receptor (beta chain) was obtained from a study of cytomegalovirus exposure and HLA in healthy donors. Donors were drawn from the 120-subject validation cohort, separate from the roughly 700-subject first cohort. Trimming pared 2 bases from V and 0 bases from J, leaving 8 bases between. This CDR3 is 14 amino acids long. CDR1 is GTSNPN, CDR2 SVGIG, per germline (reference sequence). This clone has just a few counts. Its cognate antigen is unknown. Whole-study findings and limits: The CMV antigen specificity of a few CMV-associated chains was confirmed through in vitro analysis.

Produced via immunoSEQ multiplex PCR; TCRdb's table is partial and in-frame only. In the table there are 200,000 to 250,000 clones, around 88% of which are singletons. The receptor was isolated from a woman in her late teens or twenties in good health and CMV-seronegative. The sample was PBMCs. V and J are TRBV30 and TRBJ1-3; D call uncertain. The CDR3 coding sequence is TGTGCCTGGAGTCCGAAACTCTCTGGAAACACCATATATTTT. This sequence encodes CAWSPKLSGNTIYF.